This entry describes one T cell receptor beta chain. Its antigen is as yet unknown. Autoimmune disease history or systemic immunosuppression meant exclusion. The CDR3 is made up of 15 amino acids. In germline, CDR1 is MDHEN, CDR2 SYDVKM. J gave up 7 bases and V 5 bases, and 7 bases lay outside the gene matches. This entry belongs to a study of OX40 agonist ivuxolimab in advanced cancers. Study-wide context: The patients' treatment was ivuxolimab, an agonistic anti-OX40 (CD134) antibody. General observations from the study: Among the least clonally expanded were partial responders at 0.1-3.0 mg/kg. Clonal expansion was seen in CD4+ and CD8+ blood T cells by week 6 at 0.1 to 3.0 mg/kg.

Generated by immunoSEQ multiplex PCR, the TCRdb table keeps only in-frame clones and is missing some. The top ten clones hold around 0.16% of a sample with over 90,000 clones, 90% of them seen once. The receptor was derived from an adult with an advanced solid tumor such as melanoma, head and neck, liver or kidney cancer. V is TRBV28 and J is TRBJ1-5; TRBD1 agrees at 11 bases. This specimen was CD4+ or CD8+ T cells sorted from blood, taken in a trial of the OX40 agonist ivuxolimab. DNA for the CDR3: TGTGCCAGCAGTCCCGGACAGGGGGCAAGGCAGCCCCAGCATTTT. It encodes CASSPGQGARQPQHF. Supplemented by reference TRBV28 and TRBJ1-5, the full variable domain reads DVKVTQSSRYLVKRTGEKVFLECVQDMDHENMFWYRQDPGLGLRLIYFSYDVKMKEKGDIPEGYSVSREKKERFSLILESASTNQTSMYLCASSPGQGARQPQHFGDGTRLSIL.